The 15 T cell receptor beta chains given below trace back to one sample, sequenced in a study of cytotoxic CD8 clonotypes in ibrutinib-treated CLL. Repertoires were generated with immunoSEQ multiplex PCR, while TCRdb's copy carries only in-frame clones and drops some. This table has roughly 29,000 clones, 70% to 80% appearing once. Sequencing was performed on PBMCs, taken after 36 months of ibrutinib treatment. All receptors come from a human donor with chronic lymphocytic leukemia.

This chain joins TRBV11-2 and TRBJ1-5; D uncertain. The V end was cut by 4 bases, the J end by 2 bases, with 12 bases between. The length of the CDR3 is 15 residues. Germline CDR1 reads SGHAT; CDR2 reads FQNNGV. The CDR3 nucleotides read TGTGCCAGCAGCTCCCGGGCTGGGGGCAATCAGCCCCAGCATTTT. Translating gives CASSSRAGGNQPQHF.

The V and J genes are TRBV7-9 and TRBJ1-5; D not certain. The germline V gene has CDR1 SEHNR and CDR2 FQNEAQ (reference sequence). Trimming pared 2 bases from V and 10 bases from J, leaving 9 bases between. The CDR3 loop spans 12 amino acids. CDR3 amino acids: CASSLYRFPQHF. The CDR3 DNA reads as TGTGCCAGCAGCTTATATCGGTTCCCCCAGCATTTT.

This clone was observed once. The CDR3 DNA reads as TGCGCCAGCAGCCAAGTGGATTCTTACTATGGCTACACCTTC. Translating it yields CASSQVDSYYGYTF. The chain links TRBV4-1 to TRBJ1-2; no clear D gene. The CDR3 runs to 14 residues. In germline, CDR1 is MGHRA, CDR2 YSYEKL. Deletions cut 1 base from V and 3 bases from J, with 9 bases between.

The chain couples TRBV18 to TRBJ1-5; 9 bases map to TRBD1. V was clipped by 4 bases and J by 4 bases; unmatched bases: 2. The CDR3 has 14 amino acids. Germline values: CDR1 KGHSH, CDR2 LQKENI. For the CDR3, the DNA is TGTGCCAGCTCACAAGGACAGGGGAATCAGCCCCAGCATTTT. Its translation: CASSQGQGNQPQHF.

The genes are TRBV7-8 and TRBJ1-1; no clear D gene. Germline loops: CDR1 SGHVS, CDR2 FQNEAQ. The V end lost 0 bases, the J end lost 2 bases, and 4 bases lay between the germline ends. The CDR3 runs 13 residues. The CDR3: CASSLAPNTEAFF. Here the CDR3 DNA reads TGTGCCAGCAGCTTAGCCCCTAACACTGAAGCTTTCTTT. The full variable domain, completed using reference TRBV7-8 and TRBJ1-1, is GAGVSQSPRYKVAKRGQDVALRCDPISGHVSLFWYQQALGQGPEFLTYFQNEAQLDKSGLPSDRFFAERPEGSVSTLKIQRTQQEDSAVYLCASSLAPNTEAFFGQGTRLTVV.

The V and J genes are TRBV19 and TRBJ1-1; D is possibly TRBD1 (6 bases). The germline V gene has CDR1 LNHDA and CDR2 SQIVND (reference sequence). Trimming left V 1 base short and J 7 bases short, with 16 bases between. The CDR3 consists of 15 residues. The CDR3 sequence is CASSIVQGPEVEAFF. CDR3 nucleotides: TGTGCCAGTAGTATAGTCCAGGGGCCCGAGGTTGAAGCTTTCTTT.

This sequence joins TRBV19 and TRBJ1-1, with 10 bases identical to TRBD1. Per germline, CDR1 LNHDA and CDR2 SQIVND (reference sequence). CDR3 length: 13 amino acids. J gave up 10 bases and V 5 bases, and 7 bases lay outside the gene matches. CDR3 residues: CASSPDRGQLAFF. CDR3 in DNA: TGTGCCAGTAGTCCTGACAGGGGGCAATTAGCTTTCTTT.

V and J are TRBV19 and TRBJ1-5; D is undetermined. This CDR3 region has 14 residues. Deletions cut 7 bases from V and 4 bases from J, with 14 bases between. Germline V gives CDR1 LNHDA, CDR2 SQIVND (reference sequence). The CDR3 bases are TGTGCCAGTACAAGTTGGCAGCCTAATCAGCCCCAGCATTTT. It translates to CASTSWQPNQPQHF.

The rearrangement links TRBV11-1 to TRBJ2-5; D gene unclear. In germline, CDR1 is SGHAT, CDR2 FQDESV (reference sequence). This CDR3 has 13 residues. Trimming took off 5 bases at V and 1 base at J, with 8 bases between the two ends. CDR3 amino acids: CASSVRFQETQYF. The CDR3 DNA is TGTGCCAGCAGCGTACGGTTCCAAGAGACCCAGTACTTC.

V gene TRBV4-2 combines with J gene TRBJ2-7, with D tentatively TRBD2 (6 bases). V shed 1 base and J shed 2 bases, with 9 bases lying between them. Germline CDR1 LGHNA, CDR2 YNFKEQ. The CDR3 covers 14 residues. This CDR3 reads CASSQGGETYEQYF. The CDR3 DNA is TGTGCCAGCAGCCAAGGGGGGGAAACCTACGAGCAGTACTTC.

The genes are TRBV7-8 and TRBJ1-2, with 8 bases identical to TRBD1. Trimming took 5 bases from V and 5 from J; bases not matched to a gene: 13. The germline V gene encodes CDR1 SGHVS and CDR2 FQNEAQ. CDR3 length: 16 residues. The CDR3 spells CASSPPDRVPLYGYTF. In nucleotides, the CDR3 is TGTGCCAGCAGCCCCCCGGACAGGGTACCCTTATATGGCTACACCTTC.

This clone was seen more than once but under ten times. V is TRBV4-1 and J is TRBJ1-2; TRBD1 aligns across 8 bases. V shed 2 bases, J shed 8 bases, and the junction held 7 bases outside the gene matches. This CDR3 is 14 amino acids long. Looked up from germline, CDR1 is MGHRA and CDR2 is YSYEKL. CDR3 nucleotides: TGCGCCAGCAGCCAAATCGGGGCAGGGGGCGGCTACACCTTC. The encoded protein is CASSQIGAGGGYTF.

The chain links TRBV18 to TRBJ1-5; no definite D call. This CDR3 contains 15 residues. CDR1 is KGHSH, CDR2 LQKENI, per germline. V dropped 2 bases and J dropped 1 base, with 9 bases sitting between them. In DNA form, the CDR3 reads TGTGCCAGCTCACCAATGATCGAGAGCAATCAGCCCCAGCATTTT. This codes for CASSPMIESNQPQHF. The variable domain in full, with the rest retrieved from reference TRBV18 and TRBJ1-5, is NAGVMQNPRHLVRRRGQEARLRCSPMKGHSHVYWYRQLPEEGLKFMVYLQKENIIDESGMPKERFSAEFPKEGPSILRIQQVVRGDSAAYFCASSPMIESNQPQHFGDGTRLSIL.

The rearrangement joins TRBV5-1 to TRBJ2-7, with 12 bases fitting TRBD1. The CDR3 length is 14 residues. Germline V gene data show CDR1 as SGHRS and CDR2 as YFSETQ. J gave up 4 bases and V 4 bases, and 3 bases lay outside the gene matches. CDR3 protein: CASSGTGGDYEQYF. In nucleotides, the CDR3 is TGCGCCAGCAGCGGGACAGGGGGCGATTACGAGCAGTACTTC. The full variable domain, rest sourced from reference TRBV5-1 and TRBJ2-7, is KAGVTQTPRYLIKTRGQQVTLSCSPISGHRSVSWYQQTPGQGLQFLFEYFSETQRNKGNFPGRFSGRQFSNSRSEMNVSTLELGDSALYLCASSGTGGDYEQYFGPGTRLTVT.

The V gene is TRBV6-5, the J gene TRBJ1-3; D gene ambiguous. Per germline, CDR1 MNHEY and CDR2 SVGAGI. V was shortened by 4 bases and J by 9 bases, with 13 bases between the two germline ends. The CDR3 contains 13 residues. In nucleotides, the CDR3 is TGTGCCAGCAGTTCGCGTCCCTCCAGCACCATATATTTT. Amino acids: CASSSRPSSTIYF.